This T cell receptor beta chain was sequenced during a study of cytomegalovirus exposure and HLA in healthy donors. The PCR ran on 60 Vbeta and 13 Jbeta primers. The repertoire was sequenced with immunoSEQ multiplex PCR; TCRdb's copy has only in-frame clones and lacks some. This sample has some 150,000 clones, with approximately 60% found just once. The CDR3 covers 15 residues. V gave up 3 bases and J gave up 0 bases, with 11 bases separating them. Per the germline V gene, CDR1 is SGHTA and CDR2 is FQGNSA. Regarding the study as a whole: Earlier analysis found most TCR beta V segments productive about 87% or about 30% of the time.

On this clone itself: As yet, its antigen is unknown.

The receptor was derived from a woman aged 55-70 years in good health and CMV-seropositive. The source material was PBMCs. V gene TRBV7-2 combines with J gene TRBJ1-1; perhaps TRBD1 as D (5 bases). This CDR3 reads CASSFSPGLNTEAFF. In DNA form, the CDR3 reads TGTGCCAGCAGCTTTAGTCCAGGGCTGAACACTGAAGCTTTCTTT.